This note documents a single TCR beta chain sequence. Its antigen remains unknown. The CDR3 runs 17 residues. The record originates from a study of cytomegalovirus exposure and HLA in healthy donors. Primers: 60 Vbeta forward and 13 Jbeta reverse. Sequencing used immunoSEQ multiplex PCR; TCRdb keeps in-frame clones, though not all of them. The table includes around 100,000 clones, 60% to 80% detected once. Study findings and constraints: The authors listed 164 TCR beta chains as cytomegalovirus-associated. About 87% or about 30% of the time was how often most TCR beta V segments were productive, according to an earlier analysis.

Sequencing was performed on PBMCs. This sequence was found in a man over 45 in good health and CMV-seropositive. The gene calls are TRBV21-1 and TRBJ2-6; the table's D call of TRBD1 was not tested on the DNA. TRBV21-1 represents a pseudogene. Written as DNA, the CDR3 is TGTGCCAGCAGCAACAACAGGGGGTCCTCTGGGGCCAACGTCCTGACTTTC. Encoded protein: CASSNNRGSSGANVLTF.